These 2 T cell receptor beta chains came from one sample sequenced in a study of shared clonotypes between healthy human individuals. Generated by immunoSEQ multiplex PCR, the TCRdb table keeps only in-frame clones and is missing some. The sample consists of roughly 2 million clones, about 95% of them appearing once. CD45RO-negative CD8 cells positively selected for CCR7 made up the naive population, which excluded terminally differentiated effector memory CD45RA+ cells. Sequences were obtained from naive CD8+ T cells sorted from blood. Receptors originate from a man aged 18 to 29 in good health.

The V call is TRBV5-6, the J call TRBJ2-7; D perhaps matches TRBD1 (6 bases). CDR1 and CDR2 (germline): SGHDT, YYEEEE. V shed 2 bases and J shed 3 bases, with 15 bases lying between them. CDR3 length: 15 residues. The CDR3 here is CASSFGQGRIYEQYF. In DNA form, the CDR3 reads TGTGCCAGCAGCTTCGGGCAGGGGCGGATCTACGAGCAGTACTTC.

The CDR3 region has the DNA TGTGCCAGTGCTCAGGGATTCCAAGAGACCCAGTACTTC. This gives the protein CASAQGFQETQYF. The chain recombines TRBV19 with TRBJ2-5; possible D gene TRBD1, 5 bases. The CDR3 extends over 13 amino acids. Germline CDR1 is LNHDA and CDR2 is SQIVND (reference sequence). The germline V and J ends were trimmed by 8 bases and 1 base, with 11 bases remaining between them.